This TCR beta chain was recorded in a study of cytomegalovirus exposure and HLA in healthy donors. The PCR used 60 Vbeta and 13 Jbeta primers. Here immunoSEQ multiplex PCR was the method, and the copy in TCRdb shows in-frame clones only, minus some. The sample has some 190,000 clones; less than 85% are singletons. The CDR3 extends over 16 amino acids. Deletions cut 0 bases from V and 0 bases from J, with 8 bases between. CDR1 and CDR2 (germline): MGHRA, YSYEKL. The chain recombines TRBV4-1 with TRBJ2-2, with D perhaps TRBD2 (5 bases). This clonotype was sampled from a boy aged 2 to 9 in good health and CMV-seronegative. Sample: PBMCs. The CDR3 bases are TGCGCCAGCAGCCAAGAAAGCGGACCGAACACCGGGGAGCTGTTTTTT. Translating it yields CASSQESGPNTGELFF.